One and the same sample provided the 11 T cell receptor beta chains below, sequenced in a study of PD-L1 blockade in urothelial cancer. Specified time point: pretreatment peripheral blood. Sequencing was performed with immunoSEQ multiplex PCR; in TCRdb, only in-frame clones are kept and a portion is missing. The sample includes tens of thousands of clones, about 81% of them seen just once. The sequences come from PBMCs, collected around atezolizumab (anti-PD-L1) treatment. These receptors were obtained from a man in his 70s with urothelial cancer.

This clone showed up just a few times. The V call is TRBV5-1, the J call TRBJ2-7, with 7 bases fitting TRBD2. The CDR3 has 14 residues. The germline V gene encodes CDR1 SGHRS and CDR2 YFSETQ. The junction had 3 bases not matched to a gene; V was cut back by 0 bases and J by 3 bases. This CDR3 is CASSLETSIYEQYF. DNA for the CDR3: TGCGCCAGCAGCTTGGAGACTAGCATCTACGAGCAGTACTTC.

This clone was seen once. CDR3 in DNA: TGTGCCAGTAGTTCCTGGGGGGATGAGCAGTTCTTC. Protein sequence: CASSSWGDEQFF. The chain carries TRBV19 and TRBJ2-1; D perhaps matches TRBD2 (6 bases). The CDR3 has 12 residues. Per germline, CDR1 LNHDA and CDR2 SQIVND (reference sequence). Deletions cut 5 bases from V and 8 bases from J, with 10 bases between.

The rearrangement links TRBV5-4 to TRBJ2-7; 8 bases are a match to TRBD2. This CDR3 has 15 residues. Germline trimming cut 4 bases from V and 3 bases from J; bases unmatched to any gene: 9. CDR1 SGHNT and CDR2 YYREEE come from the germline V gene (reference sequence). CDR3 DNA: TGTGCCAGCAGCCAACTAGCGGTTGATAGCTACGAGCAGTACTTC. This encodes CASSQLAVDSYEQYF.

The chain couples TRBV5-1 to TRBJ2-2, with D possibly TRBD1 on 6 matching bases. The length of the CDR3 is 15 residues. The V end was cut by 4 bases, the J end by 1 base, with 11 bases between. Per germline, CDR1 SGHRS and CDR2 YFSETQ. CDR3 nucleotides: TGCGCCAGCAGCAGCGGACAGAAGAACACCGGGGAGCTGTTTTTT. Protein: CASSSGQKNTGELFF.

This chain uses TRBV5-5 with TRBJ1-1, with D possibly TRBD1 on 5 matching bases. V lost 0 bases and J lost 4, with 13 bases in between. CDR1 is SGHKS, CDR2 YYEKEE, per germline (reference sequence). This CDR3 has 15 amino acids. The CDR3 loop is CASSLVQGELTEAFF. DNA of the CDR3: TGTGCCAGCAGCTTGGTCCAGGGTGAACTCACTGAAGCTTTCTTT.

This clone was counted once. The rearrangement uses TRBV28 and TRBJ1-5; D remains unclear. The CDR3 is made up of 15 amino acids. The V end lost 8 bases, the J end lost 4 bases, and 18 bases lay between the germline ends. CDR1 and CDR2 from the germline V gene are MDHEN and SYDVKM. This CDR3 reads CASVGQVRRNQPQHF. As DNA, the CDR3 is TGTGCCAGCGTTGGGCAGGTTAGAAGGAATCAGCCCCAGCATTTT. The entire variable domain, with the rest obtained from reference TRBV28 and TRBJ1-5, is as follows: DVKVTQSSRYLVKRTGEKVFLECVQDMDHENMFWYRQDPGLGLRLIYFSYDVKMKEKGDIPEGYSVSREKKERFSLILESASTNQTSMYLCASVGQVRRNQPQHFGDGTRLSIL.

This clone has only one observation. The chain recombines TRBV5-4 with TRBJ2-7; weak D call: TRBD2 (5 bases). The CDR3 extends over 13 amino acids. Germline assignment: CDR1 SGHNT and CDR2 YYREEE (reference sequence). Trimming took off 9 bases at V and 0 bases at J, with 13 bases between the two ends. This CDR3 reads CATSDGNSYEQYF. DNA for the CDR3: TGTGCCACCTCGGACGGGAACTCCTACGAGCAGTACTTC.

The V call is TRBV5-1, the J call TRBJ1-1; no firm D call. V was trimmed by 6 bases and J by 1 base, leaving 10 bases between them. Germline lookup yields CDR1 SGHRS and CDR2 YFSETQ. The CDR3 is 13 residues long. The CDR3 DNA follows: TGCGCCAGCAAATATCAGGAGAACACTGAAGCTTTCTTT. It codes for CASKYQENTEAFF. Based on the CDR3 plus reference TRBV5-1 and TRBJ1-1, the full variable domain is KAGVTQTPRYLIKTRGQQVTLSCSPISGHRSVSWYQQTPGQGLQFLFEYFSETQRNKGNFPGRFSGRQFSNSRSEMNVSTLELGDSALYLCASKYQENTEAFFGQGTRLTVV.

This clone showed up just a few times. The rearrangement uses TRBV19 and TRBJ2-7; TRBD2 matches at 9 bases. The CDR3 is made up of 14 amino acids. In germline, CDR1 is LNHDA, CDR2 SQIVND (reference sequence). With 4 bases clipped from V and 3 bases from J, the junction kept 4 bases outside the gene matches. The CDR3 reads CASSSLAGIYEQYF. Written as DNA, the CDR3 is TGTGCCAGTAGTAGTCTAGCGGGAATCTACGAGCAGTACTTC.

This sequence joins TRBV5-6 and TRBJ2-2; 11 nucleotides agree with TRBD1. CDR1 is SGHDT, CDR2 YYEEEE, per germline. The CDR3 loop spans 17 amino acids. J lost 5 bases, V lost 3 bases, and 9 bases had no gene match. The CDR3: CASSWGRTGGLTGELFF. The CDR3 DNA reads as TGTGCCAGCAGCTGGGGAAGGACAGGGGGCTTGACCGGGGAGCTGTTTTTT.

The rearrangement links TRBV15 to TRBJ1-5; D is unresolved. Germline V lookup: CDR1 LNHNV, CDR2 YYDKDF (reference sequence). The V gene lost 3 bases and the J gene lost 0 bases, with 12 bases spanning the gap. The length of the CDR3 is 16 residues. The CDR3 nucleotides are TGTGCCACCAGCAGCGGTACGGTGAATAGCAATCAGCCCCAGCATTTT. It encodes CATSSGTVNSNQPQHF.